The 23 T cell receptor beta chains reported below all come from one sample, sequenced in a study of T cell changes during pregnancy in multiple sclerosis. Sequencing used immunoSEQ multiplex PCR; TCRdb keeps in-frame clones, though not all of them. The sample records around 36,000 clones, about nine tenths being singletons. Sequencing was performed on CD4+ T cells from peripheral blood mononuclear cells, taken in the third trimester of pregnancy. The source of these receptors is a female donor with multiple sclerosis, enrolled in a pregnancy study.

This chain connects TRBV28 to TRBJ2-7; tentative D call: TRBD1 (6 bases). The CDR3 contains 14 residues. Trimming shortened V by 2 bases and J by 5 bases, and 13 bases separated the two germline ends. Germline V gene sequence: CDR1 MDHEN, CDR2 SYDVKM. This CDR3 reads CASSLLQGRNEQYF. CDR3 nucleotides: TGTGCCAGCAGTTTACTACAGGGTCGGAACGAGCAGTACTTC.

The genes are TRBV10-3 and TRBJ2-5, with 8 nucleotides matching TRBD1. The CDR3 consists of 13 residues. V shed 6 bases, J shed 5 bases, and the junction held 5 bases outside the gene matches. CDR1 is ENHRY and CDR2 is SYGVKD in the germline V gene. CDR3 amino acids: CAIRAGGDETQYF. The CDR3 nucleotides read TGTGCCATCAGAGCAGGGGGCGACGAGACCCAGTACTTC.

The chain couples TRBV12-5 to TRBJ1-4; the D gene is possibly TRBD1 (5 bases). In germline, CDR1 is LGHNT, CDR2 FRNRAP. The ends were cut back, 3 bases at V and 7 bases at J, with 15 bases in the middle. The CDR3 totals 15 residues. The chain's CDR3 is CASGLGPGRGEKLFF. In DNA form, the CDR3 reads TGTGCTAGTGGTTTAGGACCCGGGAGGGGTGAAAAACTGTTTTTT.

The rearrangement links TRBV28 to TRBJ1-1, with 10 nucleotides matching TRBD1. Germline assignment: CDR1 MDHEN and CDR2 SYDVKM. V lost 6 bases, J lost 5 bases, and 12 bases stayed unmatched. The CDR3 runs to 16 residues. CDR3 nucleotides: TGTGCCAGCAGACCCGCGCGACAGGGGGCGGGGACTGAAGCTTTCTTT. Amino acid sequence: CASRPARQGAGTEAFF.

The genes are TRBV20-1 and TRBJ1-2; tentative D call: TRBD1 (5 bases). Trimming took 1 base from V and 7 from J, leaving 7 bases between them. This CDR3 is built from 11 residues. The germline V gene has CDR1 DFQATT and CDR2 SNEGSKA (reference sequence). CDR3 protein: CSARAGSGYTF. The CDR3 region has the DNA TGCAGTGCTAGAGCAGGGTCTGGCTACACCTTC.

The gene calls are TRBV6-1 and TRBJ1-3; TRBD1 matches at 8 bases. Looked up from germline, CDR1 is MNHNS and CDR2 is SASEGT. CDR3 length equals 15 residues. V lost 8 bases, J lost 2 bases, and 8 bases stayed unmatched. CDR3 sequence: CASSSSDRAGNTIYF. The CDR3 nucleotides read TGTGCCAGCTCTAGCTCGGACAGGGCTGGAAACACCATATATTTT.

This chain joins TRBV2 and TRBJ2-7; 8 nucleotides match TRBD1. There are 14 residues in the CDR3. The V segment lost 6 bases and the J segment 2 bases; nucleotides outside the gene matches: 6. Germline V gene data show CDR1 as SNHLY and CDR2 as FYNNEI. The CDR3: CASRSQGGPYEQYF. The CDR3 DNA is TGTGCCAGCAGATCACAGGGGGGCCCCTACGAGCAGTACTTC.

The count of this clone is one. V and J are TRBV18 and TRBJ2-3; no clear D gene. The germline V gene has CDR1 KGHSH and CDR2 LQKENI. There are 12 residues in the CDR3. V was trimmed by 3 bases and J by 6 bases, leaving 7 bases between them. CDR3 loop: CASSPLGDTQYF. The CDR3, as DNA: TGTGCCAGCTCACCCCTCGGGGATACGCAGTATTTT.

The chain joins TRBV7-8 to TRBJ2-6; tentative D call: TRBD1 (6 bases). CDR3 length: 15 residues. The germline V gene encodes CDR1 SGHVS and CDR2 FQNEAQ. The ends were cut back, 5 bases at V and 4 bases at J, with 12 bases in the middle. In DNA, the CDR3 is TGTGCCAGCAGCCTACAGGGTAGAGGGGCCAACGTCCTGACTTTC. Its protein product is CASSLQGRGANVLTF.

CDR3 in amino acids: CASSPALAGGQGEQYF. The CDR3 nucleotides read TGTGCCAGCTCACCGGCTTTAGCGGGAGGGCAAGGGGAGCAGTACTTC. This chain joins TRBV18 and TRBJ2-7, with 11 positions matching TRBD2. The CDR3 sequence is 16 residues long. After removal of 3 bases from V and 7 bases from J, the junction contained 11 bases not matched to a gene. Germline assignment: CDR1 KGHSH and CDR2 LQKENI. The full variable domain, in which reference TRBV18 and TRBJ2-7 provide the parts outside the CDR3, is NAGVMQNPRHLVRRRGQEARLRCSPMKGHSHVYWYRQLPEEGLKFMVYLQKENIIDESGMPKERFSAEFPKEGPSILRIQQVVRGDSAAYFCASSPALAGGQGEQYFGPGTRLTVT.

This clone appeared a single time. The CDR3 DNA reads as TGTGCCACCAGGAGCAGGGGGCTTAGGGACACTGAAGCTTTCTTT. It codes for CATRSRGLRDTEAFF. The chain couples TRBV15 to TRBJ1-1, with TRBD1 matching 8 bases. V lost 6 bases and J lost 3; bases outside the gene matches: 9. Germline CDR1 and CDR2: LNHNV and YYDKDF (reference sequence). This CDR3 contains 15 residues.

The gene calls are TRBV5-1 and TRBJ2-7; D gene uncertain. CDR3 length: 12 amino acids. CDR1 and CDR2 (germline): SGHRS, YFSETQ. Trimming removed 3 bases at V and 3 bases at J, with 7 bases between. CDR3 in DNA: TGCGCCAGCAGCTCAACAGTCTACGAGCAGTACTTC. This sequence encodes CASSSTVYEQYF. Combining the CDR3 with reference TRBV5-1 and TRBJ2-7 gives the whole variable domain KAGVTQTPRYLIKTRGQQVTLSCSPISGHRSVSWYQQTPGQGLQFLFEYFSETQRNKGNFPGRFSGRQFSNSRSEMNVSTLELGDSALYLCASSSTVYEQYFGPGTRLTVT.

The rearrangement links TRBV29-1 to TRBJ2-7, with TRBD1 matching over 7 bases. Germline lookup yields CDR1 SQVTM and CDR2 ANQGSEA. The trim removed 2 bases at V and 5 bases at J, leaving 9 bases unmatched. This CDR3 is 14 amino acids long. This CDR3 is CSVEISVGGHEQYF. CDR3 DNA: TGCAGCGTTGAAATTTCCGTAGGGGGCCACGAGCAGTACTTC.

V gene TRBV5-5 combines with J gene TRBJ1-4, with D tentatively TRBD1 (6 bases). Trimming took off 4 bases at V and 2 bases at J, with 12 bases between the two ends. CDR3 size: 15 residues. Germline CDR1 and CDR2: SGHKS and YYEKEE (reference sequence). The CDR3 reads CASSIQGMTNEKLFF. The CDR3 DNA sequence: TGTGCCAGCAGCATACAGGGTATGACTAATGAAAAACTGTTTTTT.

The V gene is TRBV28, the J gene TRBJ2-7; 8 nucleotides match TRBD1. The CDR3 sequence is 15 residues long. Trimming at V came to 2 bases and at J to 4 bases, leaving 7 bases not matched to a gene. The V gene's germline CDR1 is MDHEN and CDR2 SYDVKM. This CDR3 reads CASSLDQGAVYEQYF. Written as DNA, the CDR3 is TGTGCCAGCAGTTTAGACCAGGGGGCGGTGTACGAGCAGTACTTC.

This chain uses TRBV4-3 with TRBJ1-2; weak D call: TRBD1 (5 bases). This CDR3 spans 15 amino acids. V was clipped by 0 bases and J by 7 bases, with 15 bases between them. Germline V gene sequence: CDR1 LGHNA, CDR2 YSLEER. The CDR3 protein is CASSQDLARVGGYTF. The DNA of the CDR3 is TGCGCCAGCAGCCAAGATTTGGCCAGGGTAGGTGGCTACACCTTC.

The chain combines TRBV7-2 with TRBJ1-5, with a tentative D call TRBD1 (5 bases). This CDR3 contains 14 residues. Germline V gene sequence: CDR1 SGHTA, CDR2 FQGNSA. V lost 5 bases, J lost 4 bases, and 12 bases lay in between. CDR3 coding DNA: TGTGCCAGCAGCGGTGGGGCACCTAATCAGCCCCAGCATTTT. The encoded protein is CASSGGAPNQPQHF.

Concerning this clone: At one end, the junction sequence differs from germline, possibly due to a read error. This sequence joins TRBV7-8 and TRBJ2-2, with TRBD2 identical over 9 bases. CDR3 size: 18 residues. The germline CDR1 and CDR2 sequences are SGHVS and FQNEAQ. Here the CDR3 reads CASSLVWVLAGNTGELFF. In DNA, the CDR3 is TGTGCCAGCAGTTTAGTATGGGTGCTAGCGGGAAACACCGGGGAGCTGTTTTTT.

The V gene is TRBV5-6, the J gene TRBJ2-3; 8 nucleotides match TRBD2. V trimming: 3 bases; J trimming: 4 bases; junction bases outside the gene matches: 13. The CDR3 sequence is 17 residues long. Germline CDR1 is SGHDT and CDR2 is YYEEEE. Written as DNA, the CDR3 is TGTGCCAGCAGCTCGGGGGGGCCGGGAGAAGACGCAGATACGCAGTATTTT. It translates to CASSSGGPGEDADTQYF.

The CDR3 DNA follows: TGTGCCAGTAGTAGACTAGCTGTAAACACCGGGGAGCTGTTTTTT. This translates into CASSRLAVNTGELFF. This rearrangement joins TRBV19 to TRBJ2-2, with TRBD2 identical over 7 bases. Germline loops: CDR1 LNHDA, CDR2 SQIVND (reference sequence). V gave up 4 bases and J gave up 2 bases; unmatched junction bases: 4. This CDR3 is 15 amino acids long. Full variable domain (remainder filled in from reference TRBV19 and TRBJ2-2): DGGITQSPKYLFRKEGQNVTLSCEQNLNHDAMYWYRQDPGQGLRLIYYSQIVNDFQKGDIAEGYSVSREKKESFPLTVTSAQKNPTAFYLCASSRLAVNTGELFFGEGSRLTVL.

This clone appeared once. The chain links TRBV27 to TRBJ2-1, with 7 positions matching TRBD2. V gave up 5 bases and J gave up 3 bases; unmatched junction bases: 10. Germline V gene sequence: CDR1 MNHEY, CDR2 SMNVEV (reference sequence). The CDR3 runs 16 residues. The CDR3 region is CASSESGTPIYNEQFF. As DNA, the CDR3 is TGTGCCAGCAGTGAAAGCGGGACCCCTATCTACAATGAGCAGTTCTTC.

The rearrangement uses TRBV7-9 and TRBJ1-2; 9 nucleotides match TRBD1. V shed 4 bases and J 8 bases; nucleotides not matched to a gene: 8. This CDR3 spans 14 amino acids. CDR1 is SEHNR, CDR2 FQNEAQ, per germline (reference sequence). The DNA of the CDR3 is TGTGCCAGCAGCTATGGACAGGGGACCTTCGGCTACACCTTC. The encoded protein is CASSYGQGTFGYTF.

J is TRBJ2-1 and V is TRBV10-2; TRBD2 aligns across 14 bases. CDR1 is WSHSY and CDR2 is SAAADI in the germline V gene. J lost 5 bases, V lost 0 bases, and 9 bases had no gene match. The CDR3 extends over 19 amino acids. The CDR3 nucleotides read TGCGCCAGCAGTGAGTCAGGACTAGCGGGAGGACTGCGGAACAATGAGCAGTTCTTC. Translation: CASSESGLAGGLRNNEQFF.